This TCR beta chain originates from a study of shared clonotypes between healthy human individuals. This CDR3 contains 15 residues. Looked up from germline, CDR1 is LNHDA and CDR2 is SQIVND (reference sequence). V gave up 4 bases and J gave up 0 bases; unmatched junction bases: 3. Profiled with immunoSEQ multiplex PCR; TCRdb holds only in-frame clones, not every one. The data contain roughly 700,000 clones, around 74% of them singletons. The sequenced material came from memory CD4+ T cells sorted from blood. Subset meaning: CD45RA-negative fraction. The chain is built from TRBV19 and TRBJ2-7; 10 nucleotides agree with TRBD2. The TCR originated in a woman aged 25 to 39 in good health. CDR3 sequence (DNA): TGTGCCAGTAGTACAAGCGGGGGGGCCTCCTACGAGCAGTACTTC. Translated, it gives CASSTSGGASYEQYF. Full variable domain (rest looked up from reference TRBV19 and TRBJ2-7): DGGITQSPKYLFRKEGQNVTLSCEQNLNHDAMYWYRQDPGQGLRLIYYSQIVNDFQKGDIAEGYSVSREKKESFPLTVTSAQKNPTAFYLCASSTSGGASYEQYFGPGTRLTVT.